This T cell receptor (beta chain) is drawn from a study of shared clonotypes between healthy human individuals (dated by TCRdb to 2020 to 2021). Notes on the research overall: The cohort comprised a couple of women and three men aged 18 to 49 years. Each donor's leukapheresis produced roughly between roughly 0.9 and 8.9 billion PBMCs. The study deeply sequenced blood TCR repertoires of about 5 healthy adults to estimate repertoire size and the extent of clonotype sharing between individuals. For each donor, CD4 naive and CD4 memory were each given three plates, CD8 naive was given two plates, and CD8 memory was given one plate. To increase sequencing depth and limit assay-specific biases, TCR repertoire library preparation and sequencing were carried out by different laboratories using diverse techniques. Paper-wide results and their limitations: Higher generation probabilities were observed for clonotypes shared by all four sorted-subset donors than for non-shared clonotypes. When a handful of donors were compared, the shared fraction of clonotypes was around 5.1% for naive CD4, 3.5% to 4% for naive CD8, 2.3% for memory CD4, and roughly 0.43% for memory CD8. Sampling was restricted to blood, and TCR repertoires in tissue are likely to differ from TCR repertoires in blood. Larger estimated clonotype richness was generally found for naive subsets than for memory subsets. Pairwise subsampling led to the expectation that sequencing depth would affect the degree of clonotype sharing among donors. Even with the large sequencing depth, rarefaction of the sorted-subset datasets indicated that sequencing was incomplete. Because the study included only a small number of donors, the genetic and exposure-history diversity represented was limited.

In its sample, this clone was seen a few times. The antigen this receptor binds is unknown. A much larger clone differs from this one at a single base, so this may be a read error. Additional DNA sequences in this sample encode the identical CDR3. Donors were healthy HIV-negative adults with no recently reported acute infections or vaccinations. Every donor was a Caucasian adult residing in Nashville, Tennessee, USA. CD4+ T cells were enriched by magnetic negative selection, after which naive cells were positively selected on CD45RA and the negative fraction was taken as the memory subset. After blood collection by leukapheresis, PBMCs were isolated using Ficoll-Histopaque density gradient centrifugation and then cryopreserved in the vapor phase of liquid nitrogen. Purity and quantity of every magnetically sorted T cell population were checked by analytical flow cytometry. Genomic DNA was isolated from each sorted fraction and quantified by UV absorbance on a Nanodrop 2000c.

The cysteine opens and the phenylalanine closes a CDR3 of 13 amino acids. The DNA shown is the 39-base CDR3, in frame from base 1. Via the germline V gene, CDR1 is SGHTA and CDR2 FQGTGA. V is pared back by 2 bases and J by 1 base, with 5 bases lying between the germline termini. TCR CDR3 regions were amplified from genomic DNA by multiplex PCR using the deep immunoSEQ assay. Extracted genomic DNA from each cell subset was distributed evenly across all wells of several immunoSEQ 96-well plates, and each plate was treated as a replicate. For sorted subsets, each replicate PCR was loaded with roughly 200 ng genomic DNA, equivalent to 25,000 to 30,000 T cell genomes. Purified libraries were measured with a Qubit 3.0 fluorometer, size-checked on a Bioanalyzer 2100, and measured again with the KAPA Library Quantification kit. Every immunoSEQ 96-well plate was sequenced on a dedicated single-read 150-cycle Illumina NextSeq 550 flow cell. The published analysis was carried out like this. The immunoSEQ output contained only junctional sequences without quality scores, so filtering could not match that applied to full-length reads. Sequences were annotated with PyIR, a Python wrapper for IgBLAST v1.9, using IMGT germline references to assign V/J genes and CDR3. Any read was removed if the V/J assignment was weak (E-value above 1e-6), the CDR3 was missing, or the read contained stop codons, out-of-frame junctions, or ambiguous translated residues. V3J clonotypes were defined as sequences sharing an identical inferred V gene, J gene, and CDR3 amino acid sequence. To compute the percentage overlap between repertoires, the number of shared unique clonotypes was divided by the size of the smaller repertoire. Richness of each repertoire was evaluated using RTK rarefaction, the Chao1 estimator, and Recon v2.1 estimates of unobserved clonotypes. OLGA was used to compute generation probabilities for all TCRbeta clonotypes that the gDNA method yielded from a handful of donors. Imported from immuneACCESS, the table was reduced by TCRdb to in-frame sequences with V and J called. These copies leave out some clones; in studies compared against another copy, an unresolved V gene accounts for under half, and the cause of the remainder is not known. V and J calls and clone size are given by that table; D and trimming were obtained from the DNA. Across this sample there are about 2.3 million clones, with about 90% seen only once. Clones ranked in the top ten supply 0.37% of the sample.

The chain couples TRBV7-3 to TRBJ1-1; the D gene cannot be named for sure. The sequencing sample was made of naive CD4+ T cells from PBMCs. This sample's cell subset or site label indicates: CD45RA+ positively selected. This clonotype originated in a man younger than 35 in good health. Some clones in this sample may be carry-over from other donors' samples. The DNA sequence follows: TGTGCCAGCAGCTTATACGGGAACACTGAAGCTTTCTTT. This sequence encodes CASSLYGNTEAFF.